This T cell receptor (beta chain) was captured by sequencing in a study of T cells in Graves' hyperthyroidism and ophthalmopathy. This clonotype was picked up many times. Its antigen is unknown. Findings and limits, study-wide: It was a median approximately 7.1 months before onset that the model predicted ophthalmopathy. Most thyroid-expanded clonotypes above 0.001 were also found in blood.

Amplification targeted TCR beta CDR3 regions from RNA transcripts. The primer set for the first-round RT-PCR of the TCR CDR3 was HTBI. Each CDR3 protein gets one entry after TCRdb re-called the multiplex PCR reads with MiXCR. Among roughly 570,000 distinct CDR3 sequences listed, approximately 14% were seen once. The study based diagnoses on clinical symptoms, serum thyroxine and TRAb, thyroid ultrasound and orbital computed tomography. The germline CDR1 and CDR2 sequences are SGHAT and FQNNGV. V was trimmed by 5 bases and J by 7 bases, leaving 18 bases between them. CDR3 length: 14 residues. Sequenced sample: blood. The clonotype originates from a woman in her twenties or thirties with Graves' hyperthyroidism. V usage is TRBV11-2 and J usage is TRBJ2-7; D is perhaps TRBD1 (6 bases). The CDR3 sequence is CASSLPLGAWEQYF. The CDR3 bases are TGTGCCAGCAGCCTCCCGTTGGGGGCTTGGGAGCAGTACTTC.